The source of this T cell receptor beta chain is a study of CXCR3-negative and CXCR3-positive naive CD8 T cells. Study-level findings and limits: Relative to CXCR3-negative naive cells, CXCR3-positive naive cells had more hydrophobic TRB CDR3s. Naive cells used TRBV-TRBJ genes in much the same way whether CXCR3-negative or CXCR3-positive; memory cells did not. Naive subsets expressed similar surface CD5; TRB CDR3 features served to infer TCR strength.

UMI-labeled TRB cDNA libraries were prepared by 5' RACE. Each CDR3 protein gets one entry in TCRdb, which reprocessed the 5' RACE reads and gives no DNA. Its listing shows under 7,000 distinct CDR3 sequences. According to its frequency, this clonotype is medium-sized. The antigen remains unidentified. In germline, CDR1 is SQVTM, CDR2 ANQGSEA. The CDR3 contains 13 residues. The TCR originated in a human donor in good health. Some clones in this sample may be carry-over from other donors' samples. Material: naive CXCR3+ CD8+ T cells from blood. Documented subset: CD45RO-CCR7+CD27+CD95- naive CD8+ T cells expressing CXCR3 (TNR3+). The J gene is TRBJ2-2, the V gene TRBV29-1; TCRdb calls TRBD1, which cannot be checked without DNA. The CDR3 reads CSVPTGSAGELFF.